A selection of T cell receptor beta chains follows, all from one sample in a study of T cell changes during pregnancy in multiple sclerosis. TCRdb's copy holds only in-frame clones and misses some; the assay was immunoSEQ multiplex PCR. The repertoire includes 50,000 to 75,000 clones, 91% of them detected once, and about 1.2% sits in the top ten. The sample in question was peripheral blood, obtained after pregnancy. The receptor source for this set is a female donor in good health, enrolled as a control in a pregnancy study. Both conserved end residues are part of each CDR3. A D gene is named only where the DNA matches it firmly. Only part of the rows carry a size: once, few, many, or a class if the clone is expanded.

D gene: TRBD1; V gene: TRBV11-2; clone size: NA; J gene: TRBJ1-2; CDR3 DNA: TGTGCCAGCAGCTTAGGACAGGGGGCTCTTCATGGCTACACCTTC; CDR3 protein: CASSLGQGALHGYTF
D gene: TRBD1; V gene: TRBV25-1; clone size: once; J gene: TRBJ2-1; CDR3 DNA: TGTGCCAGCAGAGGACAGGGAACCTACAATGAGCAGTTCTTC; CDR3 protein: CASRGQGTYNEQFF
D gene: TRBD2; V gene: TRBV11-3; clone size: once; J gene: TRBJ2-3; CDR3 DNA: TGTGCCAGCAGCTCCGTTGCGGGGGGGACTACAGATACGCAGTATTTT; CDR3 protein: CASSSVAGGTTDTQYF
D gene: NA; V gene: TRBV7-6; clone size: NA; J gene: TRBJ2-2; CDR3 DNA: TGTGCCAGCAGCCCGTCCGTAGCAGACACCGGGGAGCTGTTTTTT; CDR3 protein: CASSPSVADTGELFF
D gene: NA; V gene: TRBV9; clone size: NA; J gene: TRBJ1-1; CDR3 DNA: TGTGCCAGCAGCCCCCGGTTGCGGGACACTGAAGCTTTCTTT; CDR3 protein: CASSPRLRDTEAFF
D gene: TRBD1; V gene: TRBV9; clone size: NA; J gene: TRBJ2-1; CDR3 DNA: TGTGCCAGCAGCGTACTACAGGGGAACAATGAGCAGTTCTTC; CDR3 protein: CASSVLQGNNEQFF
D gene: NA; V gene: TRBV7-2; clone size: NA; J gene: TRBJ2-6; CDR3 DNA: TGTGCCAGCAGCTTAGACTTTGGGGGCACTGGGGCCAACGTCCTGACTTTC; CDR3 protein: CASSLDFGGTGANVLTF
D gene: TRBD1; V gene: TRBV18; clone size: NA; J gene: TRBJ1-6; CDR3 DNA: TGTGCCAGCTCACCCGGACAGGGAATTTCACCCCTCCACTTT; CDR3 protein: CASSPGQGISPLHF
D gene: NA; V gene: TRBV4-3; clone size: once; J gene: TRBJ2-7; CDR3 DNA: TGCGCCAGCAGCCAAGACCGAGGTCCCCTCTACGAGCAGTACTTC; CDR3 protein: CASSQDRGPLYEQYF
D gene: TRBD1; V gene: TRBV5-4; clone size: NA; J gene: TRBJ1-4; CDR3 DNA: TGTGCCAGCAGCTTGGGGTCCGGGACAGGTACAACTAATGAAAAACTGTTTTTT; CDR3 protein: CASSLGSGTGTTNEKLFF
D gene: TRBD2; V gene: TRBV9; clone size: NA; J gene: TRBJ2-1; CDR3 DNA: TGTGCCAGCAGCGTGGGACTAGCGGGGGGTTACAATGAGCAGTTCTTC; CDR3 protein: CASSVGLAGGYNEQFF
D gene: NA; V gene: TRBV5-1; clone size: NA; J gene: TRBJ2-1; CDR3 DNA: TGCGCCAGCAGCTTGGGAGGGGGTAGCGGGTTGAATGAGCAGTTCTTC; CDR3 protein: CASSLGGGSGLNEQFF